Below, one T cell receptor (beta chain) is given with its context. The sample originates from a study of blood T cell repertoires in COVID-19. Clones were sequenced by immunoSEQ multiplex PCR, and TCRdb holds only the in-frame ones, with some missing. The table has 110,000 to 150,000 clones, 70% to 85% seen once; the top ten hold around 9.6%. This CDR3 has 15 residues. Germline-derived CDR1 and CDR2 are SGHAT and FQNNGV. V lost 2 bases and J lost 2, with 10 bases in between. The source of this sequence is a man aged 55-75 years with active or convalescent COVID-19. The chain combines TRBV11-2 with TRBJ1-3; D is perhaps TRBD1 (5 bases). Sample: peripheral blood. The CDR3 loop is CASSLIRVPGNTIYF. The CDR3 region has the DNA TGTGCCAGCAGCTTAATCAGGGTCCCTGGAAACACCATATATTTT.